This TCR beta chain was observed in a study of blood T cell repertoires in COVID-19. Background on the study: Some COVID-19 samples were acute and others convalescent; all came from the United States, Italy and Spain. The cDNA or gDNA used as material had been derived from T cells, B-cell-depleted T cells, or PBMCs.

The authors' processing: Amplification from reference gene primers served as the basis for estimated nucleated cell counts. Generated by immunoSEQ multiplex PCR, the TCRdb table keeps only in-frame clones and is missing some. V and J calls and clone size are copied from that table; D and trimming were computed from the DNA. The sample gives 180,000 or so clones, roughly 86% of which show up once; roughly 1.5% is in the top ten. J lost 6 bases, V lost 3 bases, and 6 bases had no gene match. The CDR3 covers 14 residues. In germline, CDR1 is LNHNV, CDR2 YYDKDF (reference sequence). Sample: peripheral blood. This TCR came from a woman in her forties or fifties with acute or convalescent COVID-19. This sequence joins TRBV15 and TRBJ1-1; 8 positions agree with TRBD1. The CDR3 spells CATSSETGVPEAFF. In DNA form, the CDR3 reads TGTGCCACCAGCAGTGAGACAGGGGTTCCTGAAGCTTTCTTT.